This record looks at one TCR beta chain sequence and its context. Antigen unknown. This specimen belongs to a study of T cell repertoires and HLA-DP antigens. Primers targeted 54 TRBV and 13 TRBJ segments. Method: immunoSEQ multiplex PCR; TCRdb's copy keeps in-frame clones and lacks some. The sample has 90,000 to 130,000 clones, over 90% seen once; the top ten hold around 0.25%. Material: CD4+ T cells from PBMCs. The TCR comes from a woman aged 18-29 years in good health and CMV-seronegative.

The CDR3 coding sequence is TGCGCCAGCAGCTTCACAGATACGCAGTATTTT. Protein product: CASSFTDTQYF. The V call is TRBV5-1, the J call TRBJ2-3, with D hard to call. Trimming cost V 2 bases and J 2 bases, with 0 bases left between them. CDR1 and CDR2 from the germline V gene are SGHRS and YFSETQ. This CDR3 spans 11 amino acids. Drawing the rest from reference TRBV5-1 and TRBJ2-3, the complete variable domain is KAGVTQTPRYLIKTRGQQVTLSCSPISGHRSVSWYQQTPGQGLQFLFEYFSETQRNKGNFPGRFSGRQFSNSRSEMNVSTLELGDSALYLCASSFTDTQYFGPGTRLTVL.